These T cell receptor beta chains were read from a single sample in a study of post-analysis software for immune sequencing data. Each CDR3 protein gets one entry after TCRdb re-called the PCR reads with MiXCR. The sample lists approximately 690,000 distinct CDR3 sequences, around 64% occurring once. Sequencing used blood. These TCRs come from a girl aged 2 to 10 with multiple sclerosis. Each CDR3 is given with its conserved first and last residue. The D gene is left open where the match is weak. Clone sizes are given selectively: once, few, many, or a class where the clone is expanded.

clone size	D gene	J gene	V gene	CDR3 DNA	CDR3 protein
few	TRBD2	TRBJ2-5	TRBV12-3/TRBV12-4	TGTGCCAGCAGCTCAAGGAGTCGCGGGAGGGAAGAGACCCAGTACTTC	CASSSRSRGREETQYF
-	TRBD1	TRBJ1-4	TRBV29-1	TGCAGCGTTGGAACGGGACAGAAACTGTTTTTT	CSVGTGQKLFF
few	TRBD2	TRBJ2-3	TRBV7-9	TGTGCCAGCAGCTTACCGACTAGCGGGAGGACAGATACGCAGTATTTT	CASSLPTSGRTDTQYF
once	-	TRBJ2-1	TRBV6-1	TGTGCCAGCACCGTAGAGGGGGACTCCTACAATGAGCAGTTCTTC	CASTVEGDSYNEQFF
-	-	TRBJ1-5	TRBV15	TGTGCCACCAGCCCACCTTGGGACACCCACTTTCAGCCCCAGCATTTT	CATSPPWDTHFQPQHF
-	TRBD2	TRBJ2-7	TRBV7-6	TGTGCCAGCAATAGCACTAGCGGGGGGACCTACGAGCAGTACTTC	CASNSTSGGTYEQYF
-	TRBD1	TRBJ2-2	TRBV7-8	TGTGCCAGCAGCTTGGGTTGGGACAGGATTGCGAACACCGGGGAGCTGTTTTTT	CASSLGWDRIANTGELFF
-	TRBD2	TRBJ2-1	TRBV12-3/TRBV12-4	TGTGCCAGCAGTTTAGCGCTGGGTAGCGGGAGGGGGGATGAGCAGTTCTTC	CASSLALGSGRGDEQFF
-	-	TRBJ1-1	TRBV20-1	TGCAGTGCTCTAGAGGCACTTGGAAAGACACAGAACACTGAAGCTTTCTTT	CSALEALGKTQNTEAFF
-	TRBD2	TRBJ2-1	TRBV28	TGTGCCAGCAGGGTGACTAGCGGTTACTACAATGAGCAGTTCTTC	CASRVTSGYYNEQFF
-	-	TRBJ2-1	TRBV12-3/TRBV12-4	TGTGCCAGCAGTTTAGGAACCGGGCTAGTAGTGGGCAATGAGCAGTTCTTC	CASSLGTGLVVGNEQFF
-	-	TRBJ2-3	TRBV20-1	TGCAGTGCTAGAGATCCGGCAGCCAGCACAGATACGCAGTATTTT	CSARDPAASTDTQYF
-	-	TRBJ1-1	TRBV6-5	TGTGCCAGCAGTTACTCGACGGGAGGGGGCACTGAAGCTTTCTTT	CASSYSTGGGTEAFF
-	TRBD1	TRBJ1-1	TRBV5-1	TGCGCCAGCAGCTTGGCCGGGACAGGGGTCGACACTGAAGCTTTCTTT	CASSLAGTGVDTEAFF
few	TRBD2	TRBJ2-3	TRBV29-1	TGCAGCGCCTTGAGAAGCGGGAGTATCACAGATACGCAGTATTTT	CSALRSGSITDTQYF
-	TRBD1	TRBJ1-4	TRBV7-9	TGTGCCAGCAGCCGGAACAGGGGGGATGAAAAACTGTTTTTT	CASSRNRGDEKLFF